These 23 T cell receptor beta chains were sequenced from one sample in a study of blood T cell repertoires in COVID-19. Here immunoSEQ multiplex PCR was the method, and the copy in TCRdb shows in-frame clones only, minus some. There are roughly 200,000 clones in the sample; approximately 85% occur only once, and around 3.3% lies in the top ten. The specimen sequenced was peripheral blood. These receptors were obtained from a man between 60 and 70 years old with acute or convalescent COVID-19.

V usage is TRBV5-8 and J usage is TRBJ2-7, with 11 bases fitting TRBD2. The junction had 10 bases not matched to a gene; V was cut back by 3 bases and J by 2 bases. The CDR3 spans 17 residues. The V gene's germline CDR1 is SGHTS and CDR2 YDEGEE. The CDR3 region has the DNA TGTGCCAGCAGCTCGCCGCGGATGGGACTAGCGGCCTACGAGCAGTACTTC. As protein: CASSSPRMGLAAYEQYF.

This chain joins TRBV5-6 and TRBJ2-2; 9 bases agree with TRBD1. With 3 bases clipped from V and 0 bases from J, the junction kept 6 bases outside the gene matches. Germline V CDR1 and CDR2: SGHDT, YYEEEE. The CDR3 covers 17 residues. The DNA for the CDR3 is TGTGCCAGCAGCTCCCCACGACAGGGGGCGAACACCGGGGAGCTGTTTTTT. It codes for CASSSPRQGANTGELFF.

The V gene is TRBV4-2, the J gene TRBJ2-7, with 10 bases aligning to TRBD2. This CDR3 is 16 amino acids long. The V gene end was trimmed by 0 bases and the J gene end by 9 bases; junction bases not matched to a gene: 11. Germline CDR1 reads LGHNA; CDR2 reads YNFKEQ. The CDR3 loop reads CASSQDLAGGPLVQYF. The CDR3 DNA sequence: TGTGCCAGCAGCCAAGATTTAGCGGGAGGCCCCCTGGTGCAGTACTTC.

CDR3 sequence: CASSLYRGTYEQYF. The CDR3 DNA reads as TGTGCCAGCAGTTTATATCGGGGGACCTACGAGCAGTACTTC. The chain recombines TRBV27 with TRBJ2-7; maybe TRBD2 (6 bases). The CDR3 consists of 14 residues. CDR1 and CDR2 from the germline V gene are MNHEY and SMNVEV (reference sequence). The germline V and J ends were trimmed by 1 base and 2 bases, with 9 bases remaining between them.

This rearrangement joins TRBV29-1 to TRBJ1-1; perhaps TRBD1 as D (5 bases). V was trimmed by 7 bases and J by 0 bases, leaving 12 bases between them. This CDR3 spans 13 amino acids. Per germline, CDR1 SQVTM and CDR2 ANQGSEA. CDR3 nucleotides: TGCAGCGCCGACGACAGTTTGAACACTGAAGCTTTCTTT. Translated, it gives CSADDSLNTEAFF. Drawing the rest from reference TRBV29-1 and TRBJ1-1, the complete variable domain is SAVISQKPSRDICQRGTSLTIQCQVDSQVTMMFWYRQQPGQSLTLIATANQGSEATYESGFVIDKFPISRPNLTFSTLTVSNMSPEDSSIYLCSADDSLNTEAFFGQGTRLTVV.

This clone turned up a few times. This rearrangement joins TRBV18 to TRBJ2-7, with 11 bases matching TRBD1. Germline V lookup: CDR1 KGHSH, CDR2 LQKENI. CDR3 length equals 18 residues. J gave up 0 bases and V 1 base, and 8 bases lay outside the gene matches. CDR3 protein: CASSPLAGQGASSYEQYF. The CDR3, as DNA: TGTGCCAGCTCACCACTAGCTGGACAGGGGGCCAGCTCCTACGAGCAGTACTTC.

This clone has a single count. The DNA of the CDR3 is TGTGCCAGCAGCTTTGCCGGGACTAGGGCCGGCGAGCAGTACTTC. Its protein product is CASSFAGTRAGEQYF. The gene calls are TRBV5-4 and TRBJ2-7; 8 bases are a match to TRBD2. Unmatched junction bases numbered 10, after V lost 2 bases and J lost 6 bases. This CDR3 region has 15 residues. Germline V gene lookup returns CDR1 SGHNT and CDR2 YYREEE (reference sequence). Using reference TRBV5-4 and TRBJ2-7 for the parts outside the CDR3, the full variable domain is ETGVTQSPTHLIKTRGQQVTLRCSSQSGHNTVSWYQQALGQGPQFIFQYYREEENGRGNFPPRFSGLQFPNYSSELNVNALELDDSALYLCASSFAGTRAGEQYFGPGTRLTVT.

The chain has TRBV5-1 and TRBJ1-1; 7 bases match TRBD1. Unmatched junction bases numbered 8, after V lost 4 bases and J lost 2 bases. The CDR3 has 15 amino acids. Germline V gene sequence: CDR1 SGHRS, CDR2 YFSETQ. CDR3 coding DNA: TGCGCCAGCAGCGGGAGGACAGGATCTAACACTGAAGCTTTCTTT. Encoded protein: CASSGRTGSNTEAFF.

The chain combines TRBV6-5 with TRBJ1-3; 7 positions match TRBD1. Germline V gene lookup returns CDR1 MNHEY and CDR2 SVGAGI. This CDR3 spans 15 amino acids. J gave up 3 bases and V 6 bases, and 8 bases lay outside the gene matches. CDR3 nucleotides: TGTGCCAGCAGGACGACAGGGTCCGGTGGAAACACCATATATTTT. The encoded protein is CASRTTGSGGNTIYF.

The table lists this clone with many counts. The CDR3 DNA reads as TGCGCCAGCAGCCAAGATGACAGGGGCGGCTACACCTTC. This gives the protein CASSQDDRGGYTF. V usage is TRBV4-3 and J usage is TRBJ1-2; 8 nucleotides match TRBD1. CDR1 is LGHNA and CDR2 is YSLEER in the germline V gene. J lost 8 bases, V lost 0 bases, and 2 bases had no gene match. This CDR3 region has 13 residues.

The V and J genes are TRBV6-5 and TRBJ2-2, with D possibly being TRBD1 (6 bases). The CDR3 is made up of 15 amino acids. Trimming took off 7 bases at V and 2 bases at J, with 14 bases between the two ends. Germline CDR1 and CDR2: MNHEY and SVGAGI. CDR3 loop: CASILIGTNTGELFF. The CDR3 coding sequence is TGTGCCAGCATCCTTATCGGGACAAACACCGGGGAGCTGTTTTTT.

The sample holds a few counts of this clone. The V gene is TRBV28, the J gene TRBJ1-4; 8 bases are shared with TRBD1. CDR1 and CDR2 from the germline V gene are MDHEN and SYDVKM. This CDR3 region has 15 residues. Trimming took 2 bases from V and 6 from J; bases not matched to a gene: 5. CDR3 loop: CASSLPTGEDEKLFF. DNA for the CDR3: TGTGCCAGCAGTTTACCGACAGGGGAGGATGAAAAACTGTTTTTT.

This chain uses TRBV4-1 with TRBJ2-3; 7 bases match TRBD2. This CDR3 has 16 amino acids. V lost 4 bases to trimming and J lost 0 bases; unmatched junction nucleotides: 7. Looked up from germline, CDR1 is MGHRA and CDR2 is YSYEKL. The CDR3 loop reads CASSPKSGVSTDTQYF. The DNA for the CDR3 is TGCGCCAGCAGCCCTAAAAGCGGGGTTAGCACAGATACGCAGTATTTT.

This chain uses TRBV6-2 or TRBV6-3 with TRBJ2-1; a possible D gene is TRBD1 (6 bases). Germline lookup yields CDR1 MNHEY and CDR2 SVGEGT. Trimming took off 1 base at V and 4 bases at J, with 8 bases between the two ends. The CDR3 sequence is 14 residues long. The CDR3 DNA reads TGTGCCAGCAGTTACTTCAGGGGATACAATGAGCAGTTCTTC. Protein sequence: CASSYFRGYNEQFF.

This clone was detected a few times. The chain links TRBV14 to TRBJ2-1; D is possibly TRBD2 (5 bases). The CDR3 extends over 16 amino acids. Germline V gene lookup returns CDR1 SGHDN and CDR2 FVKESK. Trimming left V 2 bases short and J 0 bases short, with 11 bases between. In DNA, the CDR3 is TGTGCCAGCAGCCAACTACTAGGGAGCTCCTACAATGAGCAGTTCTTC. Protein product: CASSQLLGSSYNEQFF.

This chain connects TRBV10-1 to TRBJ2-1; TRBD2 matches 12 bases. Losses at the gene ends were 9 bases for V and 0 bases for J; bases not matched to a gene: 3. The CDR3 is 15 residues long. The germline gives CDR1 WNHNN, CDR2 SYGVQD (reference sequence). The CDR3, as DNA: TGCGCCAGGTTGACTAGCGGGAGCTCCTACAATGAGCAGTTCTTC. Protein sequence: CARLTSGSSYNEQFF.

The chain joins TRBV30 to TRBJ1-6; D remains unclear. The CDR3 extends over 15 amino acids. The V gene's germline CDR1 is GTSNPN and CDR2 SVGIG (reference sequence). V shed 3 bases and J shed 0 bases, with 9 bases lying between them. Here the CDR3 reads CAWRSGSSYNSPLHF. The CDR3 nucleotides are TGTGCCTGGAGGAGCGGGAGCTCCTATAATTCACCCCTCCACTTT.

CDR3 in amino acids: CATRDGGSYNEQFF. The CDR3 DNA reads as TGTGCCACCCGAGACGGGGGATCCTACAATGAGCAGTTCTTC. The chain joins TRBV27 to TRBJ2-1; maybe TRBD2 (6 bases). From germline, CDR1 is MNHEY and CDR2 SMNVEV (reference sequence). Trimming cost V 10 bases and J 1 base, with 14 bases left between them. The CDR3 has 14 amino acids.

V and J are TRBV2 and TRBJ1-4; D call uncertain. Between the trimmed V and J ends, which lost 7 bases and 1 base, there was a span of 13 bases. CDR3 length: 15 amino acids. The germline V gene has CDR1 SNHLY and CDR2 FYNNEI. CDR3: CASTPNSLTNEKLFF. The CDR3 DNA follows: TGTGCCAGCACCCCTAATTCGTTAACTAATGAAAAACTGTTTTTT.

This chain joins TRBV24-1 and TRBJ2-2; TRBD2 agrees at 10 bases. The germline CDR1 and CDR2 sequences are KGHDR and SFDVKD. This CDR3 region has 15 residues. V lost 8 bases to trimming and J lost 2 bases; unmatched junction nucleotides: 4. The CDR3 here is CATTSGRSNTGELFF. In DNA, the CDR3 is TGTGCCACCACTAGCGGGAGATCCAACACCGGGGAGCTGTTTTTT.

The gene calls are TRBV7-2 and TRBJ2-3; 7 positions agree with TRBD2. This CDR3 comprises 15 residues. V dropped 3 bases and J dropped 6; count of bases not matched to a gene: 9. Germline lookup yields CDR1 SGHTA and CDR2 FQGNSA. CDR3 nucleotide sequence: TGTGCCAGCAGCTTTGTTTCGGGAGCGGGGGATACGCAGTATTTT. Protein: CASSFVSGAGDTQYF. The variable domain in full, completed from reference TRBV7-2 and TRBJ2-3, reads GAGVSQSPSNKVTEKGKDVELRCDPISGHTALYWYRQSLGQGLEFLIYFQGNSAPDKSGLPSDRFSAERTGGSVSTLTIQRTQQEDSAVYLCASSFVSGAGDTQYFGPGTRLTVL.

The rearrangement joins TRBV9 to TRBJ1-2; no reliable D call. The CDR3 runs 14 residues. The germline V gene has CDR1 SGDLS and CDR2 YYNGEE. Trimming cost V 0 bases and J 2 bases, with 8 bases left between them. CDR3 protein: CASSVGRLNYGYTF. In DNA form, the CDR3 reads TGTGCCAGCAGCGTAGGGAGGTTAAACTATGGCTACACCTTC.

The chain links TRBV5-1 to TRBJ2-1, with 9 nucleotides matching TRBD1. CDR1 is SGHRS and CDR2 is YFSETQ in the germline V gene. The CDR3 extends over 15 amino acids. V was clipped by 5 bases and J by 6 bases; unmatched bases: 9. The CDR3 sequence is CASSSSGTGSNEQFF. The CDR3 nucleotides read TGCGCCAGCAGTTCTTCCGGGACAGGGAGCAATGAGCAGTTCTTC. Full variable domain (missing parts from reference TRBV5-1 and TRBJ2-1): KAGVTQTPRYLIKTRGQQVTLSCSPISGHRSVSWYQQTPGQGLQFLFEYFSETQRNKGNFPGRFSGRQFSNSRSEMNVSTLELGDSALYLCASSSSGTGSNEQFFGPGTRLTVL.